In its sample, the clone carrying this T cell receptor beta chain was seen many times. Its cognate antigen is unknown. It was with a sample-barcoded 5' primer and a J-beta primer mix that a second PCR of roughly 6 to 12 cycles was run. TCRdb recomputed calls from the 5' RACE reads with MiXCR, one row per CDR3 protein. Among some 640,000 distinct CDR3 sequences, approximately 30% were seen once, and the ten largest hold 15% to 18%. This sample is drawn from a study of blood T cells in healthy people across ages. Study observations and caveats: Any changes in expanded clonotypes were possibly confounded, as donor CMV status remained unknown.

Deletions cut 0 bases from V and 0 bases from J, with 20 bases between. CDR1 and CDR2 from the germline V gene are SGHTA and FQGNSA. The CDR3 has 19 amino acids. Each donor had roughly 10 milliliters of peripheral blood drawn. This receptor was identified in a woman aged 80 or over in good health. V gene TRBV7-2 combines with J gene TRBJ1-1; perhaps TRBD1 as D (5 bases). The source material was blood. CDR3 residues: CASSLARVDSGIMNTEAFF. DNA of the CDR3: TGTGCCAGCAGCTTAGCGCGGGTCGACAGCGGGATAATGAACACTGAAGCTTTCTTT.